Following are 20 T cell receptor beta chains from one sample sequenced in a study of shared clonotypes between healthy human individuals. Profiling relied on immunoSEQ multiplex PCR, and the TCRdb table lists in-frame clones only, not all of them. This sample has hundreds of thousands of clones; about 74% occur once, and the top ten carry approximately 1.8%. Sequenced input: memory CD4+ T cells sorted from blood. Indicated subset: CD45RA-negative fraction. These TCRs come from a woman in her 30s in good health.

This clone was counted only a few times. The sample contains more than one DNA sequence encoding this CDR3. The chain joins TRBV6-4 to TRBJ1-1; D uncertain. Germline CDR1 is MRHNA and CDR2 is SNTAGT. The CDR3 consists of 13 residues. The V gene lost 3 bases and the J gene lost 1 base, with 6 bases spanning the gap. The CDR3, as DNA: TGTGCCAGCAGTGAAGTCGCGAACACTGAAGCTTTCTTT. Translating it yields CASSEVANTEAFF.

CDR3 in amino acids: CASIQGNTGELFF. For the CDR3, the DNA is TGTGCCAGCATCCAGGGGAACACCGGGGAGCTGTTTTTT. The V call is TRBV25-1, the J call TRBJ2-2, with D possibly matching TRBD1 (5 bases). With 7 bases removed from V and 1 base from J, the gap between germline ends came to 7 bases. The CDR3 spans 13 residues. The germline CDR1 and CDR2 sequences are MGHDK and SYGVNS.

The rearrangement joins TRBV30 to TRBJ1-4; possible D gene TRBD1, 5 bases. This CDR3 has 13 amino acids. Between the trimmed V and J ends, which lost 8 bases and 8 bases, there was a span of 18 bases. Germline V lookup: CDR1 GTSNPN, CDR2 SVGIG (reference sequence). CDR3 DNA: TGTGCCGCGGAGGCCCTCAGGGACGAAAAACTGTTTTTT. Translation gives CAAEALRDEKLFF.

V gene TRBV19 combines with J gene TRBJ2-1; 11 positions match TRBD2. Germline V gene lookup returns CDR1 LNHDA and CDR2 SQIVND (reference sequence). The junction had 3 bases not matched to a gene; V was cut back by 5 bases and J by 3 bases. The CDR3 extends over 15 amino acids. The CDR3 bases are TGTGCCAGTAGTCCGGGACTAGCGGACTACAATGAGCAGTTCTTC. This gives the protein CASSPGLADYNEQFF.

This chain links TRBV4-1 with TRBJ2-5, with 7 positions matching TRBD2. Germline loops: CDR1 MGHRA, CDR2 YSYEKL. Germline trimming cut 4 bases from V and 0 bases from J; bases unmatched to any gene: 11. The CDR3 runs 17 residues. The CDR3 is CASSPLPGGFDQETQYF. The CDR3 coding sequence is TGCGCCAGCAGCCCTCTTCCGGGGGGATTTGACCAAGAGACCCAGTACTTC.

The V gene is TRBV4-1, the J gene TRBJ2-7; 7 bases fit TRBD1. The CDR3 extends over 15 amino acids. Losses at the gene ends were 0 bases for V and 2 bases for J; bases not matched to a gene: 4. The germline V gene has CDR1 MGHRA and CDR2 YSYEKL. The CDR3 protein is CASSQDPTGTYEQYF. In DNA form, the CDR3 reads TGCGCCAGCAGCCAAGACCCGACAGGGACCTACGAGCAGTACTTC.

V and J are TRBV7-8 and TRBJ2-2; D not certain. V was shortened by 4 bases and J by 6 bases, with 15 bases between the two germline ends. The CDR3 consists of 15 residues. Germline V gives CDR1 SGHVS, CDR2 FQNEAQ. CDR3 sequence (DNA): TGTGCCAGCAGCTCCCAGCGCCGAACCTCCGGGGAGCTGTTTTTT. It specifies CASSSQRRTSGELFF.

This chain links TRBV28 with TRBJ1-5; TRBD1 matches 10 bases. With 4 bases clipped from V and 5 bases from J, the junction kept 5 bases outside the gene matches. Germline loops: CDR1 MDHEN, CDR2 SYDVKM. The CDR3 length is 15 residues. The CDR3, as DNA: TGTGCCAGCAGTTACCGGACAGGGGGGTATCAGCCCCAGCATTTT. Protein product: CASSYRTGGYQPQHF.

This chain connects TRBV5-1 to TRBJ2-1, with 11 bases lining up with TRBD2. This CDR3 comprises 15 residues. Germline V gives CDR1 SGHRS, CDR2 YFSETQ. Trimming at V came to 3 bases and at J to 7 bases, leaving 6 bases not matched to a gene. The CDR3 sequence: CASSYGTSGRNEQFF. CDR3 sequence (DNA): TGCGCCAGCAGCTACGGGACTAGCGGCAGAAATGAGCAGTTCTTC.

The chain couples TRBV2 to TRBJ1-2; D remains ambiguous. Germline V gene lookup returns CDR1 SNHLY and CDR2 FYNNEI. The CDR3 is 14 residues long. Trimming removed 4 bases at V and 0 bases at J, with 9 bases between. The CDR3 is CASSGYRTNYGYTF. The CDR3 DNA reads as TGTGCCAGCAGTGGGTATCGGACTAACTATGGCTACACCTTC.

This rearrangement joins TRBV2 to TRBJ2-7, with 7 nucleotides matching TRBD1. The J segment lost 2 bases and the V segment lost 6 bases, leaving 4 bases of the junction unmatched. CDR1 and CDR2 (germline): SNHLY, FYNNEI. This CDR3 has 13 amino acids. CDR3 DNA: TGTGCCAGCAGGAGGACAGGCACCTACGAGCAGTACTTC. Translating it yields CASRRTGTYEQYF.

In its sample, this clone was seen once. This chain links TRBV18 with TRBJ1-1; possible D gene TRBD1, 5 bases. CDR1 and CDR2 (germline): KGHSH, LQKENI. CDR3 length: 14 amino acids. Trimming stripped 1 base from V and 2 bases from J, with 8 bases between. The CDR3: CASSPRGPNTEAFF. The DNA of the CDR3 is TGTGCCAGCTCACCACGGGGCCCCAACACTGAAGCTTTCTTT.

The V gene is TRBV7-8, the J gene TRBJ1-2; D possibly corresponds to TRBD1 (6 bases). This CDR3 region has 15 residues. Trimming took off 2 bases at V and 9 bases at J, with 19 bases between the two ends. Germline loops: CDR1 SGHVS, CDR2 FQNEAQ. In DNA form, the CDR3 reads TGTGCCAGCAGCTTACGTACAGGGATCGAAAGACGCTACACCTTC. Translation: CASSLRTGIERRYTF.

V is TRBV27 and J is TRBJ2-4; 7 bases line up with TRBD2. J lost 0 bases, V lost 5 bases, and 10 bases had no gene match. This CDR3 has 17 amino acids. From germline, CDR1 is MNHEY and CDR2 SMNVEV (reference sequence). The CDR3 bases are TGTGCCAGCAGTCCCGGGATCGGGAGGTCAGCCAAAAACATTCAGTACTTC. It encodes CASSPGIGRSAKNIQYF.

The chain joins TRBV30 to TRBJ2-6; D gene unclear. Trimming took off 2 bases at V and 2 bases at J, with 4 bases between the two ends. The germline CDR1 and CDR2 sequences are GTSNPN and SVGIG (reference sequence). The CDR3 is made up of 13 amino acids. CDR3 loop: CAWSTTGANVLTF. DNA for the CDR3: TGTGCCTGGAGTACAACTGGGGCCAACGTCCTGACTTTC.

The V call is TRBV10-1, the J call TRBJ2-1; D is possibly TRBD1 or TRBD2 (5 bases each). This CDR3 spans 16 amino acids. Per germline, CDR1 WNHNN and CDR2 SYGVQD (reference sequence). Trimming pared 3 bases from V and 3 bases from J, leaving 15 bases between. In DNA form, the CDR3 reads TGCGCCAGCAGTGAAGGGGTCTCGGACTTCTACAATGAGCAGTTCTTC. Protein product: CASSEGVSDFYNEQFF.

J is TRBJ2-7 and V is TRBV6-5; the match to TRBD1 covers 8 bases. CDR3 length equals 13 residues. From germline, CDR1 is MNHEY and CDR2 SVGAGI. J lost 7 bases, V lost 6 bases, and 8 bases had no gene match. The CDR3 DNA is TGTGCCAGCAGAGCCTCGGACAGGGATGAGCAGTACTTC. It yields the protein CASRASDRDEQYF.

This clone was seen only once. This CDR3 reads CASSVFPSGPHEQYF. The DNA for the CDR3 is TGTGCCAGCAGCGTATTTCCCAGCGGGCCCCACGAGCAGTACTTC. V usage is TRBV9 and J usage is TRBJ2-7; D possibly corresponds to TRBD2 (6 bases). CDR3 length: 15 amino acids. The germline gives CDR1 SGDLS, CDR2 YYNGEE. V lost 1 base and J 5 bases, leaving 16 bases between the germline ends. The full variable domain, with the rest looked up from reference TRBV9 and TRBJ2-7, is DSGVTQTPKHLITATGQRVTLRCSPRSGDLSVYWYQQSLDQGLQFLIQYYNGEERAKGNILERFSAQQFPDLHSELNLSSLELGDSALYFCASSVFPSGPHEQYFGPGTRLTVT.

The chain combines TRBV28 with TRBJ1-4; D possibly corresponds to TRBD1 (5 bases). This CDR3 is built from 15 residues. The ends were cut back, 4 bases at V and 8 bases at J, with 17 bases in the middle. CDR1 is MDHEN, CDR2 SYDVKM, per germline. The CDR3 DNA follows: TGTGCCAGCAGTTCGCCGGGACCCGGGGGAGAAAAACTGTTTTTT. It translates to CASSSPGPGGEKLFF.

Note on this clone: Additional DNA sequences in this sample encode the identical CDR3. The chain recombines TRBV5-6 with TRBJ2-1; the D is unclear. The CDR3 sequence is 15 residues long. V dropped 0 bases and J dropped 2 bases, with 9 bases sitting between them. The germline V gene encodes CDR1 SGHDT and CDR2 YYEEEE. The CDR3 bases are TGTGCCAGCAGCTTGGAGGCGAGAACCTACAATGAGCAGTTCTTC. Encoded protein: CASSLEARTYNEQFF.